This entry features one TCR beta chain sequence. Its specificity is unknown. The time point was: naive CD8 control sorted from an acute-time-point sample. The sample comes from a study of CD8 T cells in acute hepatitis C reinfection. Overall study findings and caveats: Chronically infected subjects had no follow-up NS3-1073 repertoires.

The table came from immunoSEQ multiplex PCR; TCRdb's copy has only in-frame clones and leaves some out. The sample has 30,000 to 40,000 clones, 80% to 90% seen once; the top ten hold approximately 11%. The sample taken for sequencing was naive CD8+ T cells from PBMCs. The source is a woman younger than 35 who spontaneously cleared hepatitis C infection.

The CDR3 protein is CASSVGGLVYNEQFF. Here the CDR3 DNA reads TGTGCCAGCAGCGTAGGGGGACTAGTCTACAATGAGCAGTTCTTC. The chain employs TRBV9 and TRBJ2-1; 8 bases are shared with TRBD2. Germline CDR1 reads SGDLS; CDR2 reads YYNGEE. The CDR3 extends over 15 amino acids. J was trimmed by 3 bases and V by 0 bases; bases with no gene match: 2.